This entry features one T cell receptor beta chain sequence. The antigen remains unidentified. Other DNA variants within this sample encode the same CDR3. These data come from a study of cytomegalovirus exposure and HLA in healthy donors. As for the study in general: Earlier results showed approximately 110 million unique TCR beta sequences derived from 150 million to 200 million T cells.

The study ran its PCR with 60 Vbeta and 13 Jbeta primers. Method: immunoSEQ multiplex PCR; TCRdb's copy keeps in-frame clones and lacks some. Found here are 95,000 to 100,000 clones, 65% to 85% of them singletons; the top ten hold about 3.3%. Study-level results: Several of the most significant clusters appeared, in a later analysis, to be linked to common viral pathogens. Previously analyzed data showed that most TCR beta V segments were productive at a frequency of about 90% or about 30%. Follow-up analysis later connected one missense variant in DCLRE1C with trimming of TCR beta V- and J-genes.

V gave up 3 bases and J gave up 4 bases; unmatched junction bases: 6. CDR1 and CDR2 from the germline V gene are GTSNPN and SVGIG (reference sequence). This CDR3 comprises 16 residues. The sample was PBMCs. The V and J genes are TRBV30 and TRBJ2-2; 12 nucleotides line up with TRBD2. The TCR comes from a man in his forties in good health and CMV-seronegative. In DNA form, the CDR3 reads TGTGCCTGGAGGGTTACTAGCGGGAGGCCCACCGGGGAGCTGTTTTTT. It specifies CAWRVTSGRPTGELFF.